The clone carrying this TCR beta chain was seen more than once but under ten times. The record originates from a study of spatial heterogeneity in lung cancer. TCRdb called the 5' RACE reads again in MiXCR, with one record for every CDR3 protein. The table includes over 95,000 distinct CDR3 sequences, roughly a tenth detected once. Time point meaning: blood at routine non-recurrence follow-up after resection. This sequence originates from a female donor with early-stage non-small cell lung cancer. Sequencing used PBMCs, obtained at follow-up.

CDR3 in amino acids: CASTPSGTSPNEQFF. DNA of the CDR3: TGTGCCAGTACCCCCTCCGGGACGTCCCCTAATGAGCAGTTCTTC. The V and J genes are TRBV19 and TRBJ2-1; D might be TRBD1 or TRBD2, each matching 5 bases. The CDR3 length is 15 residues. CDR1 is LNHDA and CDR2 is SQIVND in the germline V gene (reference sequence). Deletions cut 7 bases from V and 7 bases from J, with 20 bases between.